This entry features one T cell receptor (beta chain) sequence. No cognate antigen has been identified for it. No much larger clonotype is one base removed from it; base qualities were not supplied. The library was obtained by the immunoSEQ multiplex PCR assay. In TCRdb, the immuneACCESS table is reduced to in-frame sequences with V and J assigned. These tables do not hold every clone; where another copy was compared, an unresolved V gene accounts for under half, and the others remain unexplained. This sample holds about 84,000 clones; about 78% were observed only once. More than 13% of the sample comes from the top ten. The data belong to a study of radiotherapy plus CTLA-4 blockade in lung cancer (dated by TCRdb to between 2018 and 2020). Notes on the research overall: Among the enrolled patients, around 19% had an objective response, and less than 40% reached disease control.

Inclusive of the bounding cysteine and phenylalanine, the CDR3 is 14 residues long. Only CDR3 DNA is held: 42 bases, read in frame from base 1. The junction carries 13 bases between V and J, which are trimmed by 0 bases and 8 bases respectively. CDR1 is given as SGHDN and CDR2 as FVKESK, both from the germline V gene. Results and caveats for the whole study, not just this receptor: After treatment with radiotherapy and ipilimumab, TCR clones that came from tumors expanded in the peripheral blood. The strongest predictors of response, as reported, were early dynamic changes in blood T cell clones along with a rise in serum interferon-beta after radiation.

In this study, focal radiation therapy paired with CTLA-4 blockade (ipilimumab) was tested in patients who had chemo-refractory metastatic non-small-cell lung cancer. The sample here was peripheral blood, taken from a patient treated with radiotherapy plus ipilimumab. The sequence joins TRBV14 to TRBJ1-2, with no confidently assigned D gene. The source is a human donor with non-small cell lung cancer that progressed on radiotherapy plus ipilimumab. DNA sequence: TGTGCCAGCAGCCAAGATTGGAGGGTGCGAGGCTACACCTTC. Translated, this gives CASSQDWRVRGYTF.